These 28 T cell receptor beta chains originate from one sample sequenced in a study of cytomegalovirus exposure and HLA in healthy donors. This PCR relied on a set of 60 Vbeta primers and 13 Jbeta primers. The assay was immunoSEQ multiplex PCR, and TCRdb's table has in-frame clones only and misses some. This table holds some 120,000 clones, about 78% found once. Sequencing was carried out using PBMCs. The receptors here all came from a middle-aged man in good health and CMV-seronegative.

This clone was counted a few times. The V and J genes are TRBV15 and TRBJ2-3; unclear D gene. This CDR3 contains 14 residues. Trimming stripped 1 base from V and 4 bases from J, with 9 bases between. CDR1 is LNHNV and CDR2 is YYDKDF in the germline V gene (reference sequence). In DNA, the CDR3 is TGTGCCACCAGCAGAGGTCTGAGGCCAGATACGCAGTATTTT. Amino acids: CATSRGLRPDTQYF.

The CDR3 nucleotides are TGTGCCAGCAGCATGGGGACAGGGGGCCCCTACGAGCAGTACTTC. It codes for CASSMGTGGPYEQYF. J is TRBJ2-7 and V is TRBV11-2; 12 bases fit TRBD1. V lost 5 bases to trimming and J lost 2 bases; unmatched junction nucleotides: 4. CDR3 length: 15 residues. Germline-derived CDR1 and CDR2 are SGHAT and FQNNGV. The whole variable domain, filled in from reference TRBV11-2 and TRBJ2-7, reads EAGVAQSPRYKIIEKRQSVAFWCNPISGHATLYWYQQILGQGPKLLIQFQNNGVVDDSQLPKDRFSAERLKGVDSTLKIQPAKLEDSAVYLCASSMGTGGPYEQYFGPGTRLTVT.

The chain recombines TRBV6-4 with TRBJ2-3, with 10 bases fitting TRBD1. In germline, CDR1 is MRHNA, CDR2 SNTAGT. The CDR3 runs 16 residues. Trimming removed 5 bases from V and 2 bases from J; junction bases left unmatched: 7. DNA of the CDR3: TGTGCCAGCAGTTACCTGACAGGGGGCTCCACAGATACGCAGTATTTT. Protein product: CASSYLTGGSTDTQYF.

The genes are TRBV19 and TRBJ2-3; possibly TRBD1 for D (5 bases). CDR1 is LNHDA and CDR2 is SQIVND in the germline V gene (reference sequence). This CDR3 region has 14 residues. Trimming shortened V by 9 bases and J by 2 bases, and 15 bases separated the two germline ends. The CDR3 spells CASHGARLTDTQYF. Written as DNA, the CDR3 is TGTGCCAGCCATGGGGCTAGGCTCACAGATACGCAGTATTTT.

The rearrangement links TRBV27 to TRBJ2-2, with a tentative D call TRBD1 (5 bases). The CDR3 loop spans 13 amino acids. The germline CDR1 and CDR2 sequences are MNHEY and SMNVEV (reference sequence). Between the trimmed V and J ends, which lost 4 bases and 7 bases, there was a span of 10 bases. The CDR3 DNA is TGTGCCAGCAGTTCCCAGGGTATCGGGGAGCTGTTTTTT. It encodes CASSSQGIGELFF.

The genes are TRBV7-2 and TRBJ1-6, with TRBD1 matching 9 bases. CDR3 size: 16 residues. V shed 5 bases and J 7 bases; nucleotides not matched to a gene: 9. Germline assignment: CDR1 SGHTA and CDR2 FQGNSA. The CDR3 DNA is TGTGCCAGCAGCAAAAGGACAGGGGCGATGAATTCACCCCTCCACTTT. The encoded protein is CASSKRTGAMNSPLHF.

The chain carries TRBV19 and TRBJ1-4; D gene uncertain. Per the germline V gene, CDR1 is LNHDA and CDR2 is SQIVND (reference sequence). This CDR3 has 16 residues. V was shortened by 5 bases and J by 7 bases, with 20 bases between the two germline ends. In nucleotides, the CDR3 is TGTGCCAGTAGTGACCTTCGGGAATGGGTGACTGAAAAACTGTTTTTT. Translation gives CASSDLREWVTEKLFF.

The chain couples TRBV6-1 to TRBJ1-1; TRBD1 might be the D (5 bases). The CDR3 has 16 amino acids. Germline V gene sequence: CDR1 MNHNS, CDR2 SASEGT. V lost 2 bases, J lost 5 bases, and 18 bases lay in between. In DNA, the CDR3 is TGTGCCAGCAGTGAATCAGGGCTCAAAATCAAGACTGAAGCTTTCTTT. Protein: CASSESGLKIKTEAFF.

For the CDR3, the DNA is TGCAGCGTTGCCGGGACAGTTGAAGCTTTCTTT. It specifies CSVAGTVEAFF. V gene TRBV29-1 combines with J gene TRBJ1-1; 7 nucleotides line up with TRBD1. With 4 bases clipped from V and 7 bases from J, the junction kept 3 bases outside the gene matches. Per germline, CDR1 SQVTM and CDR2 ANQGSEA. The CDR3 is 11 amino acids.

The CDR3, as DNA: TGCGCCAGCAGCTTACAGGGTAGTAACACTGAAGCTTTCTTT. Translating gives CASSLQGSNTEAFF. V gene TRBV5-1 combines with J gene TRBJ1-1, with D perhaps TRBD1 (6 bases). The CDR3 has 14 amino acids. V was pared by 2 bases and J by 2 bases, with 10 bases between. The germline V gene has CDR1 SGHRS and CDR2 YFSETQ.

The sample holds a few counts of this clone. This chain joins TRBV6-6 and TRBJ2-1; TRBD2 is a possible D gene (6 bases). CDR1 MNHNY and CDR2 SVGAGI come from the germline V gene (reference sequence). The CDR3 is 14 amino acids. V lost 6 bases to trimming and J lost 0 bases, with 9 bases between them. CDR3 sequence: CASRVAASYNEQFF. The DNA for the CDR3 is TGTGCCAGCAGAGTAGCGGCCTCCTACAATGAGCAGTTCTTC.

This clone is a singleton in its sample. The CDR3 DNA reads TGTGCCAGCAACCGCCCGGGGGAGGGTGGCACAGATACGCAGTATTTT. It codes for CASNRPGEGGTDTQYF. The chain combines TRBV28 with TRBJ2-3; TRBD2 matches at 7 bases. After removal of 7 bases from V and 1 base from J, the junction contained 11 bases not matched to a gene. CDR3 length: 16 amino acids. Germline loops: CDR1 MDHEN, CDR2 SYDVKM.

J is TRBJ2-1 and V is TRBV5-1; TRBD2 matches at 11 bases. Germline lookup yields CDR1 SGHRS and CDR2 YFSETQ. Trimming cost V 4 bases and J 5 bases; bases outside gene matches: 8. The CDR3 consists of 16 residues. CDR3 in amino acids: CASSPPLAGGNNEQFF. CDR3 DNA sequence: TGCGCCAGCAGCCCGCCCCTAGCGGGAGGAAACAATGAGCAGTTCTTC.

The V and J genes are TRBV20-1 and TRBJ2-7, with D possibly TRBD1 on 5 matching bases. The CDR3 spans 11 residues. Deletions cut 8 bases from V and 6 bases from J, with 14 bases between. Germline-derived CDR1 and CDR2 are DFQATT and SNEGSKA (reference sequence). The CDR3 DNA follows: TGCAGTTCGGAGACAGAAGGCGAGCAGTACTTC. As protein: CSSETEGEQYF.

There are a few counts of this clone. The chain is built from TRBV9 and TRBJ2-3; TRBD2 agrees at 9 bases. This CDR3 spans 16 amino acids. The germline gives CDR1 SGDLS, CDR2 YYNGEE. With V trimmed by 0 bases and J by 3 bases, 5 bases remained unmatched. The CDR3 nucleotides are TGTGCCAGCAGCGTAGACGCGGGGGGGCTAACAGATACGCAGTATTTT. Translating gives CASSVDAGGLTDTQYF.

The chain links TRBV7-2 to TRBJ1-5; possible D gene TRBD1, 5 bases. This CDR3 is built from 14 residues. The germline V and J ends were trimmed by 7 bases and 7 bases, with 17 bases remaining between them. The V gene's germline CDR1 is SGHTA and CDR2 FQGNSA. CDR3 region: CASTPGRVGQPQHF. CDR3 nucleotide sequence: TGTGCCAGCACCCCAGGGAGGGTTGGACAGCCCCAGCATTTT.

The V gene is TRBV5-4, the J gene TRBJ2-2; 13 nucleotides agree with TRBD2. The CDR3 runs to 16 residues. Looked up from germline, CDR1 is SGHNT and CDR2 is YYREEE (reference sequence). Losses at the gene ends were 3 bases for V and 5 bases for J; bases not matched to a gene: 4. The CDR3: CASSSGLAGATGELFF. The CDR3 bases are TGTGCCAGCAGCTCAGGACTAGCGGGAGCGACCGGGGAGCTGTTTTTT.

This chain links TRBV18 with TRBJ2-7; perhaps TRBD2 as D (6 bases). The CDR3 consists of 17 residues. Trimming stripped 3 bases from V and 2 bases from J, with 20 bases between. Germline CDR1 reads KGHSH; CDR2 reads LQKENI. In DNA form, the CDR3 reads TGTGCCAGCTCACCTTCCAATCTGGCGGGACGCACCTACGAGCAGTACTTC. Its translation: CASSPSNLAGRTYEQYF. The full variable domain, its missing parts supplied by reference TRBV18 and TRBJ2-7, is NAGVMQNPRHLVRRRGQEARLRCSPMKGHSHVYWYRQLPEEGLKFMVYLQKENIIDESGMPKERFSAEFPKEGPSILRIQQVVRGDSAAYFCASSPSNLAGRTYEQYFGPGTRLTVT.

This clone has more than one count but fewer than ten. This sequence joins TRBV7-8 and TRBJ2-7; 7 bases line up with TRBD2. The CDR3 extends over 16 amino acids. Germline V gives CDR1 SGHVS, CDR2 FQNEAQ. The J segment lost 3 bases and the V segment lost 2 bases, leaving 10 bases of the junction unmatched. CDR3 nucleotides: TGTGCCAGCAGCTTAACTCGGCGGGAGTTAAGCTACGAGCAGTACTTC. Translating it yields CASSLTRRELSYEQYF.

This rearrangement joins TRBV11-2 to TRBJ2-3; D gene uncertain. Trimming left V 5 bases short and J 6 bases short, with 9 bases between. The CDR3 loop spans 12 amino acids. The germline V gene encodes CDR1 SGHAT and CDR2 FQNNGV. The CDR3 bases are TGTGCCAGCAGCCTAACGTCGGATACGCAGTATTTT. This sequence encodes CASSLTSDTQYF. The variable domain in full, completed from reference TRBV11-2 and TRBJ2-3, reads EAGVAQSPRYKIIEKRQSVAFWCNPISGHATLYWYQQILGQGPKLLIQFQNNGVVDDSQLPKDRFSAERLKGVDSTLKIQPAKLEDSAVYLCASSLTSDTQYFGPGTRLTVL.

This chain connects TRBV4-3 to TRBJ2-1, with 14 bases that match TRBD2. The CDR3 sequence is 15 residues long. Germline V lookup: CDR1 LGHNA, CDR2 YSLEER. J was trimmed by 6 bases and V by 4 bases; bases with no gene match: 2. Here the CDR3 reads CASSRGTSGSNEQFF. The CDR3 DNA is TGCGCCAGCAGCCGCGGGACTAGCGGGAGCAATGAGCAGTTCTTC.

This clone turned up a few times. The rearrangement joins TRBV18 to TRBJ2-5; D ambiguous. The CDR3 has 15 residues. With 4 bases removed from V and 0 bases from J, the gap between germline ends came to 12 bases. Germline CDR1 and CDR2: KGHSH and LQKENI. CDR3 sequence (DNA): TGTGCCAGCTCACTCACTCACGACTACCAAGAGACCCAGTACTTC. This translates into CASSLTHDYQETQYF. The full variable domain, in which reference TRBV18 and TRBJ2-5 provide the parts outside the CDR3, is NAGVMQNPRHLVRRRGQEARLRCSPMKGHSHVYWYRQLPEEGLKFMVYLQKENIIDESGMPKERFSAEFPKEGPSILRIQQVVRGDSAAYFCASSLTHDYQETQYFGPGTRLLVL.

J is TRBJ1-5 and V is TRBV27; D remains unclear. Trimming cost V 0 bases and J 5 bases, with 14 bases left between them. CDR1 and CDR2 (germline): MNHEY, SMNVEV (reference sequence). This CDR3 region has 16 residues. CDR3 in amino acids: CASSLSKQTGHQPQHF. Written as DNA, the CDR3 is TGTGCCAGCAGTTTATCGAAGCAAACTGGTCATCAGCCCCAGCATTTT.

V is TRBV29-1 and J is TRBJ1-4; 10 bases are shared with TRBD1. CDR3 length equals 13 residues. J was trimmed by 5 bases and V by 7 bases; bases with no gene match: 4. CDR1 and CDR2 (germline): SQVTM, ANQGSEA. The CDR3 DNA follows: TGCAGCGCGCAGGACAGGGGGAATGAAAAACTGTTTTTT. This translates into CSAQDRGNEKLFF.

The V gene is TRBV6-5, the J gene TRBJ2-5, with 7 bases fitting TRBD2. The DNA end is a closer match to TRBJ2-7, so the J assignment may be wrong. Germline V gene lookup returns CDR1 MNHEY and CDR2 SVGAGI. The CDR3 has 16 amino acids. The CDR3 loop reads CASSYSSGGTSYEQYF. In DNA form, the CDR3 reads TGTGCCAGCAGTTACTCCTCGGGGGGTACGTCCTACGAGCAGTACTTC.

V gene TRBV15 combines with J gene TRBJ2-7; D is perhaps TRBD2 (6 bases). The V and J ends lost 0 bases and 2 bases respectively, with 23 bases between them. Germline V gene data show CDR1 as LNHNV and CDR2 as YYDKDF (reference sequence). This CDR3 is 19 amino acids long. The CDR3 region has the DNA TGTGCCACCAGCAGAGATCCGACATTCGGTACGGGAGTCACCTACGAGCAGTACTTC. This encodes CATSRDPTFGTGVTYEQYF.

The CDR3 spells CASSQSGVWTEAFF. Here the CDR3 DNA reads TGTGCCAGCAGCCAATCGGGGGTTTGGACTGAAGCTTTCTTT. The V and J genes are TRBV14 and TRBJ1-1; weak D call: TRBD1 (5 bases). Germline V gene lookup returns CDR1 SGHDN and CDR2 FVKESK. Trimming shortened V by 2 bases and J by 5 bases, and 12 bases separated the two germline ends. The CDR3 sequence is 14 residues long.

The chain is built from TRBV5-1 and TRBJ2-1; the match to TRBD1 covers 7 bases. J lost 4 bases, V lost 0 bases, and 10 bases had no gene match. CDR1 is SGHRS and CDR2 is YFSETQ in the germline V gene. The CDR3 totals 17 residues. CDR3 bases: TGCGCCAGCAGCTTGGATTTGGGCAGGGGGATGTACAATGAGCAGTTCTTC. It is translated as CASSLDLGRGMYNEQFF.